One and the same sample provided the 23 T cell receptor beta chains below, sequenced in a study of blood T cells in healthy people across ages. A second PCR of roughly 7 to 11 cycles used a sample-barcoded 5' primer and a J-beta primer mix. MiXCR was run by TCRdb on the 5' RACE reads, yielding one entry per CDR3 protein. The repertoire consists of 850,000 to 950,000 distinct CDR3 sequences, with 25% to 30% occurring once and the leading ten covering roughly 17%. Sequencing was performed on blood. All receptors derive from an elderly woman in good health.

This clonotype was seen more than once but under ten times. The rearrangement joins TRBV19 to TRBJ2-3, with 7 bases identical to TRBD2. This CDR3 is built from 14 residues. Germline V gives CDR1 LNHDA, CDR2 SQIVND (reference sequence). The trim removed 4 bases at V and 4 bases at J, leaving 5 bases unmatched. CDR3 nucleotide sequence: TGTGCCAGTAGTAATGGCGGGGGAGCAGATACGCAGTATTTT. Protein sequence: CASSNGGGADTQYF.

This clonotype occurred a few times. An end of the junction differs from the germline gene, which may be a read error. The genes are TRBV14 and TRBJ2-1, with 8 bases lining up with TRBD2. CDR1 SGHDN and CDR2 FVKESK come from the germline V gene. This CDR3 is 16 amino acids long. In nucleotides, the CDR3 is TGTGCCGGCAGCCTGTACGGCGGGGGGCGTTACAATGAGCAGTTCTTC. Translation gives CAGSLYGGGRYNEQFF.

This clonotype was found many times. The chain recombines TRBV20-1 with TRBJ2-4, with D possibly matching TRBD1 (5 bases). V lost 0 bases and J 6 bases, leaving 15 bases between the germline ends. CDR1 DFQATT and CDR2 SNEGSKA come from the germline V gene (reference sequence). The CDR3 length is 15 residues. The CDR3 loop reads CSARDHRGRGNIQYF. DNA for the CDR3: TGCAGTGCTAGAGATCATAGGGGAAGGGGAAACATTCAGTACTTC.

This clonotype was detected a few times. V usage is TRBV20-1 and J usage is TRBJ2-5, with 16 bases aligning to TRBD2. Germline values: CDR1 DFQATT, CDR2 SNEGSKA (reference sequence). This CDR3 is 17 amino acids long. J lost 3 bases, V lost 5 bases, and 9 bases had no gene match. CDR3 nucleotides: TGCAGTGCTTCTGGAGGGACTAGCGGGGGGGCGGAAGAGACCCAGTACTTC. It yields the protein CSASGGTSGGAEETQYF.

This clonotype was seen ten or more times. This chain connects TRBV30 to TRBJ2-6, with unresolved D. The CDR3 contains 13 residues. Between the trimmed V and J ends, which lost 1 base and 2 bases, there was a span of 3 bases. CDR1 is GTSNPN, CDR2 SVGIG, per germline (reference sequence). For the CDR3, the DNA is TGTGCCTGGAGTGCAGCTGGGGCCAACGTCCTGACTTTC. Amino acid sequence: CAWSAAGANVLTF.

This clonotype came up many times. The chain links TRBV11-2 to TRBJ2-5; 7 bases line up with TRBD2. J was trimmed by 5 bases and V by 5 bases; bases with no gene match: 14. CDR1 is SGHAT, CDR2 FQNNGV, per germline. The CDR3 extends over 16 amino acids. The CDR3, as DNA: TGTGCCAGCAGCCCCCTTGGGGGGGGAATGAAGGAGACCCAGTACTTC. Translation: CASSPLGGGMKETQYF.

This clonotype has only a few counts. The chain carries TRBV20-1 and TRBJ1-2; maybe TRBD1 (5 bases). Trimming took off 3 bases at V and 2 bases at J, with 19 bases between the two ends. The CDR3 spans 16 residues. CDR1 is DFQATT, CDR2 SNEGSKA, per germline (reference sequence). CDR3 amino acids: CSARGEAGGGNYGYTF. The CDR3 DNA is TGCAGTGCTAGGGGGGAGGCCGGGGGTGGGAACTATGGCTACACCTTC.

This clonotype was picked up many times. The V call is TRBV7-2, the J call TRBJ2-6; a possible D gene is TRBD2 (6 bases). CDR1 and CDR2 from the germline V gene are SGHTA and FQGNSA. Trimming took off 5 bases at V and 2 bases at J, with 13 bases between the two ends. The CDR3 sequence is 16 residues long. The CDR3 DNA reads as TGTGCCAGCAGCCCCTATAGGAGGGCTGGGGCCAACGTCCTGACTTTC. Its protein product is CASSPYRRAGANVLTF. The complete variable domain, with remaining parts taken from reference TRBV7-2 and TRBJ2-6, reads GAGVSQSPSNKVTEKGKDVELRCDPISGHTALYWYRQSLGQGLEFLIYFQGNSAPDKSGLPSDRFSAERTGGSVSTLTIQRTQQEDSAVYLCASSPYRRAGANVLTFGAGSRLTVL.

The rearrangement joins TRBV6-2 or TRBV6-3 to TRBJ2-7, with D possibly matching TRBD1 (5 bases). The assigned J gene may be wrong: the sequence end matches TRBJ2-4 better. There are 17 residues in the CDR3. Germline V CDR1 and CDR2: MNHEY, SVGEGT. CDR3 sequence: CASSGWTNGRGKNIQYF. The CDR3, as DNA: TGTGCCAGCAGCGGTTGGACAAACGGTAGAGGCAAAAACATTCAGTACTTC.

This clonotype was counted ten times or more. The chain combines TRBV6-6 with TRBJ2-3, with D maybe TRBD2 (7 bases). Germline V gives CDR1 MNHNY, CDR2 SVGAGI (reference sequence). With 5 bases removed from V and 10 bases from J, the gap between germline ends came to 16 bases. The CDR3 is 13 amino acids. The CDR3 loop is CASSRGAGDAQYF. DNA of the CDR3: TGTGCCAGCAGTCGGGGGGCCGGCGACGCGCAGTATTTT.

V is TRBV11-2 and J is TRBJ2-3; 7 bases match TRBD1. The CDR3 consists of 16 residues. CDR1 and CDR2 from the germline V gene are SGHAT and FQNNGV. Trimming took 5 bases from V and 5 from J; bases not matched to a gene: 13. The CDR3 nucleotides read TGTGCCAGCAGCCTACAGGGGACCTCCCGTGGAGATACGCAGTATTTT. Translation gives CASSLQGTSRGDTQYF.

The V and J genes are TRBV5-1 and TRBJ2-5; TRBD1 agrees at 11 bases. V dropped 3 bases and J dropped 3; count of bases not matched to a gene: 4. The germline V gene has CDR1 SGHRS and CDR2 YFSETQ. The CDR3 spans 15 residues. In DNA, the CDR3 is TGCGCCAGCAGCTGGGGGACAGGGGGAAAAGAGACCCAGTACTTC. It translates to CASSWGTGGKETQYF.

Concerning this clonotype itself: This could be a read error, since a much larger clone is one nucleotide away. The chain links TRBV4-2 to TRBJ2-3, with unresolved D. The CDR3 is 13 residues long. In germline, CDR1 is LGHNA, CDR2 YNFKEQ. Trimming pared 0 bases from V and 11 bases from J, leaving 12 bases between. CDR3 DNA: TGTGCCAGCAGCCAAGACGGAGCTTACCAGCAGTATTTT. This encodes CASSQDGAYQQYF.

This clonotype showed up many times. Here the CDR3 reads CSAAKAGGTYNEQFF. The CDR3 bases are TGCAGTGCTGCCAAAGCGGGGGGGACCTACAATGAGCAGTTCTTC. The genes are TRBV20-1 and TRBJ2-1; TRBD2 aligns across 10 bases. The germline gives CDR1 DFQATT, CDR2 SNEGSKA (reference sequence). Germline trimming cut 5 bases from V and 2 bases from J; bases unmatched to any gene: 6. CDR3 length: 15 residues.

This clonotype was counted at least ten times. The chain carries TRBV7-2 and TRBJ1-2, with D possibly TRBD1 on 6 matching bases. With 0 bases removed from V and 7 bases from J, the gap between germline ends came to 12 bases. Germline values: CDR1 SGHTA, CDR2 FQGNSA. This CDR3 is 14 amino acids long. DNA for the CDR3: TGTGCCAGCAGCTTAGCGCAACAGGGCGGTGGCTACACCTTC. Translated, it gives CASSLAQQGGGYTF.

Points on this clonotype: This may come from a read error, since a much larger clone is one base off. The CDR3: CSASRRSGGAREQYF. The CDR3 DNA is TGCAGTGCTAGTAGACGTAGCGGGGGGGCGCGTGAGCAGTACTTC. The genes are TRBV20-1 and TRBJ2-7, with 11 bases that match TRBD2. The junction had 11 bases not matched to a gene; V was cut back by 3 bases and J by 7 bases. Germline loops: CDR1 DFQATT, CDR2 SNEGSKA (reference sequence). The CDR3 covers 15 residues.

This clonotype was detected ten times or more. This rearrangement joins TRBV7-2 to TRBJ2-4, with D unclear. The CDR3 sequence is 15 residues long. Germline V gene lookup returns CDR1 SGHTA and CDR2 FQGNSA. V was pared by 1 base and J by 2 bases, with 9 bases between. The CDR3 bases are TGTGCCAGCAGCTTAGAGGTTCAGACCAAAAACATTCAGTACTTC. Amino acids: CASSLEVQTKNIQYF.

This clonotype appeared many times. The chain carries TRBV3-1 and TRBJ2-7, with 7 bases aligning to TRBD1. V shed 3 bases, J shed 2 bases, and the junction held 4 bases outside the gene matches. CDR3 length: 14 residues. CDR1 is LGHDT, CDR2 YNNKEL, per germline (reference sequence). The CDR3 loop is CASSHTGTAYEQYF. The DNA for the CDR3 is TGTGCCAGCAGCCATACCGGGACAGCCTACGAGCAGTACTTC.

There are a few counts of this clonotype. The chain employs TRBV7-9 and TRBJ1-2; D not certain. The length of the CDR3 is 13 residues. Germline V CDR1 and CDR2: SEHNR, FQNEAQ (reference sequence). The V end was cut by 4 bases, the J end by 8 bases, with 14 bases between. The CDR3 is CASSSIVGEGYTF. The CDR3 region has the DNA TGTGCCAGCAGCTCAATAGTGGGTGAAGGCTACACCTTC.

The CDR3 sequence is CASSQARKDTQYF. The CDR3 region has the DNA TGCGCCAGCAGCCAAGCGAGAAAGGATACGCAGTATTTT. V and J are TRBV4-1 and TRBJ2-3; D remains ambiguous. The germline V gene encodes CDR1 MGHRA and CDR2 YSYEKL. The CDR3 runs to 13 residues. V lost 1 base to trimming and J lost 6 bases, with 8 bases between them.

This clonotype was picked up one time. At one end the junction does not follow the germline gene, possibly because of a read error. This chain connects TRBV3-1 to TRBJ2-1, with D tentatively TRBD2 (7 bases). This CDR3 region has 16 residues. CDR1 is LGHDT and CDR2 is YNNKEL in the germline V gene (reference sequence). In nucleotides, the CDR3 is TGTGCCAGCAGTCCCACGCGCGGGGGCTCCTACAGTGAGCAGTTCTTC. It yields the protein CASSPTRGGSYSEQFF.

This clonotype has ten or more counts. V and J are TRBV10-3 and TRBJ1-2; D is perhaps TRBD1 (5 bases). V was shortened by 4 bases and J by 2 bases, with 11 bases between the two germline ends. This CDR3 comprises 14 residues. Germline CDR1 ENHRY, CDR2 SYGVKD. The DNA of the CDR3 is TGTGCCATCAGTGGGGGCAGCCCAAACTATGGCTACACCTTC. This sequence encodes CAISGGSPNYGYTF.

As concerns this clonotype: With a much larger clone just one base away, this may be a read error. The J gene is TRBJ2-6, the V gene TRBV4-3, with D perhaps matching TRBD2 (8 bases). Germline CDR1 is LGHNA and CDR2 is YSLEER. The CDR3 has 18 residues. The CDR3 bases are TGCGCCAGCGGCCACGGGGGGGGACAGAGCTCTGGGGCCAACGTCCTGACTTTC. Residues: CASGHGGGQSSGANVLTF.